The 10 T cell receptor beta chains given below trace back to one sample, sequenced in a study of radiation and T cells in renal cell carcinoma. As to time point: blood 4 weeks post-SBRT, at nephrectomy. The treatment denotes: 15 Gy SBRT to primary tumor, nephrectomy 4 weeks later. Here immunoSEQ multiplex PCR was the method, and the copy in TCRdb shows in-frame clones only, minus some. The table lists around 140,000 clones, approximately 86% of them singletons. Sequencing was performed on blood, taken from a patient whose treatment included radiotherapy and nephrectomy. The source is a woman aged 45-65 years with renal cell carcinoma.

V gene TRBV5-6 combines with J gene TRBJ2-2; D tentatively reads TRBD1 or TRBD2 (5 bases each). The CDR3 covers 14 residues. CDR1 is SGHDT, CDR2 YYEEEE, per germline. The V gene lost 2 bases and the J gene lost 4 bases, with 9 bases spanning the gap. CDR3: CASSFGTSTGELFF. In DNA form, the CDR3 reads TGTGCCAGCAGCTTCGGGACCTCCACCGGGGAGCTGTTTTTT.

This clone was picked up a small number of times. The chain has TRBV30 and TRBJ1-1; D not certain. The CDR3 extends over 12 amino acids. Looked up from germline, CDR1 is GTSNPN and CDR2 is SVGIG (reference sequence). The V and J ends lost 4 bases and 2 bases respectively, with 8 bases between them. DNA of the CDR3: TGTGCCTGGATGCCCTATAACACTGAAGCTTTCTTT. It codes for CAWMPYNTEAFF.

This clone appeared once. The chain combines TRBV4-3 with TRBJ2-2; 14 nucleotides line up with TRBD2. CDR1 is LGHNA and CDR2 is YSLEER in the germline V gene. With 0 bases clipped from V and 5 bases from J, the junction kept 8 bases outside the gene matches. The CDR3 sequence is 19 residues long. CDR3 sequence (DNA): TGCGCCAGCAGCCAAGACCAACGACTAGCGGGGGGGCGTACCGGGGAGCTGTTTTTT. This translates into CASSQDQRLAGGRTGELFF.

The chain is built from TRBV18 and TRBJ1-2, with D possibly matching TRBD1 (6 bases). From germline, CDR1 is KGHSH and CDR2 LQKENI. With 5 bases removed from V and 2 bases from J, the gap between germline ends came to 12 bases. CDR3 length: 14 amino acids. The CDR3 region has the DNA TGTGCCAGCTCAGCCCAGACAGGCAACTATGGCTACACCTTC. This codes for CASSAQTGNYGYTF. The complete variable domain, with remaining parts taken from reference TRBV18 and TRBJ1-2, reads NAGVMQNPRHLVRRRGQEARLRCSPMKGHSHVYWYRQLPEEGLKFMVYLQKENIIDESGMPKERFSAEFPKEGPSILRIQQVVRGDSAAYFCASSAQTGNYGYTFGSGTRLTVV.

The V and J genes are TRBV2 and TRBJ1-2; possibly TRBD1 for D (5 bases). V shed 6 bases and J shed 8 bases, with 19 bases lying between them. Germline-derived CDR1 and CDR2 are SNHLY and FYNNEI. The CDR3 covers 14 residues. The CDR3: CASSRDFPVRGYTF. DNA of the CDR3: TGTGCCAGCAGCCGGGACTTCCCCGTACGAGGCTACACCTTC.

V gene TRBV28 combines with J gene TRBJ2-1, with a possible D match to TRBD1 (6 bases). Germline V gene sequence: CDR1 MDHEN, CDR2 SYDVKM. The CDR3 length is 13 residues. Deletions cut 8 bases from V and 5 bases from J, with 13 bases between. The DNA of the CDR3 is TGTGCCAGCGTAGGGGGTCGGAACAATGAGCAGTTCTTC. This sequence encodes CASVGGRNNEQFF.

The chain links TRBV27 to TRBJ2-5; 11 bases agree with TRBD2. The CDR3 loop spans 15 amino acids. The V gene end was trimmed by 6 bases and the J gene end by 4 bases; junction bases not matched to a gene: 7. Germline values: CDR1 MNHEY, CDR2 SMNVEV (reference sequence). CDR3 sequence (DNA): TGTGCCAGCAGGCGATTAGCGGGGGGGCGAGAGACCCAGTACTTC. It is translated as CASRRLAGGRETQYF.

This clone was observed a single time. The genes are TRBV7-2 and TRBJ2-7; D may be TRBD2 (5 bases). Germline values: CDR1 SGHTA, CDR2 FQGNSA. V lost 4 bases, J lost 5 bases, and 12 bases lay in between. This CDR3 is built from 13 residues. CDR3 protein: CASSSPGVDEQYF. The CDR3 DNA sequence: TGTGCCAGCAGCTCCCCCGGGGTCGACGAGCAGTACTTC.

The rearrangement uses TRBV7-2 and TRBJ2-5, with TRBD2 matching 11 bases. The CDR3 is 16 residues long. Germline loops: CDR1 SGHTA, CDR2 FQGNSA. The V segment lost 1 base and the J segment 5 bases; nucleotides outside the gene matches: 6. The CDR3 DNA is TGTGCCAGCAGCTTAGAGTTAGCGGGGGGGCACGAGACCCAGTACTTC. Its translation: CASSLELAGGHETQYF.

The genes are TRBV4-1 and TRBJ1-6; D call uncertain. The ends were cut back, 0 bases at V and 2 bases at J, with 8 bases in the middle. CDR1 is MGHRA, CDR2 YSYEKL, per germline. This CDR3 is 16 amino acids long. CDR3 sequence: CASSQDGWTYNSPLHF. Written as DNA, the CDR3 is TGCGCCAGCAGCCAAGACGGGTGGACCTATAATTCACCCCTCCACTTT.